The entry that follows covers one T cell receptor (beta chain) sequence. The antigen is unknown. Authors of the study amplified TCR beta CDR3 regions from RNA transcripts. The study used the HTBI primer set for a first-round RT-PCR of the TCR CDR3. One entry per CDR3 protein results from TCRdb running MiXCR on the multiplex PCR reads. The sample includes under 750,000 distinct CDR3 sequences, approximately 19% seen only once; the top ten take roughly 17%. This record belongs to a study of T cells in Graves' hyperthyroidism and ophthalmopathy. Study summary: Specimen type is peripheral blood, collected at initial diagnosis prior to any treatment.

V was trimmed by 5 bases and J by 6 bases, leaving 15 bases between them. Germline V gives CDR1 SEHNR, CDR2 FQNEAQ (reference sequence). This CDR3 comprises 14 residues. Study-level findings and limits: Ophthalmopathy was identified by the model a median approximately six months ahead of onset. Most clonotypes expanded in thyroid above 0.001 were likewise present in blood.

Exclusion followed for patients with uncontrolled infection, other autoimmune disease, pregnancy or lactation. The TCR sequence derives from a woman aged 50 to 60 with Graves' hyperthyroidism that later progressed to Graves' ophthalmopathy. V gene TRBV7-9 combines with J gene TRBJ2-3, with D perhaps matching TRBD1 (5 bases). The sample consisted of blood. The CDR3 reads CASSQRQIGDTQYF. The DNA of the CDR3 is TGTGCCAGCAGCCAACGACAGATTGGGGATACGCAGTATTTT.